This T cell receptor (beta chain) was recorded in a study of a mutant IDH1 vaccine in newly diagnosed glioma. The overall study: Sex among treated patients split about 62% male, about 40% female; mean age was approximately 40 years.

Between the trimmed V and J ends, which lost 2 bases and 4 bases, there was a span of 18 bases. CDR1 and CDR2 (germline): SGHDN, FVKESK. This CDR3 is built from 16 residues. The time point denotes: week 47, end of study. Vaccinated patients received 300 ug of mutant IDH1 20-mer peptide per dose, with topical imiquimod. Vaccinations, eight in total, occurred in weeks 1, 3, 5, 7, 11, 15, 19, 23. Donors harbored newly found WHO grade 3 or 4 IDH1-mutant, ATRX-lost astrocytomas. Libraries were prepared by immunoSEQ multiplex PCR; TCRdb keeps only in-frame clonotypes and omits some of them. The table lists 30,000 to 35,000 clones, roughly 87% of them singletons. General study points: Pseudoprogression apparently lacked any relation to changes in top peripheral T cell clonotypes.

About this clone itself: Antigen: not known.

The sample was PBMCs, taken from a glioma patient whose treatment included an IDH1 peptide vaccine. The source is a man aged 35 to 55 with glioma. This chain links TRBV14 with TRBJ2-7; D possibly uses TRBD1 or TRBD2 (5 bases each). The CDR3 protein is CASSQIPTRGPYEQYF. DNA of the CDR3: TGTGCCAGCAGCCAAATTCCAACACGGGGCCCTTACGAGCAGTACTTC. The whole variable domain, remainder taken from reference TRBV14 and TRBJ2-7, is EAGVTQFPSHSVIEKGQTVTLRCDPISGHDNLYWYRRVMGKEIKFLLHFVKESKQDESGMPNNRFLAERTGGTYSTLKVQPAELEDSGVYFCASSQIPTRGPYEQYFGPGTRLTVT.